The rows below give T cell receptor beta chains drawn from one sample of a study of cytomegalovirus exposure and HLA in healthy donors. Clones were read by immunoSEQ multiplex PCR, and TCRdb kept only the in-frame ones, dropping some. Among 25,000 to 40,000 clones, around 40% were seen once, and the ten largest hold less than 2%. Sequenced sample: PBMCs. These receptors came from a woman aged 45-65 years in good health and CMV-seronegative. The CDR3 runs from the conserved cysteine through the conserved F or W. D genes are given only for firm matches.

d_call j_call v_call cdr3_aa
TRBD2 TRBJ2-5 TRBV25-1 CASNPGLDQETQYF
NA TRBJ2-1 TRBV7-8 CASSLVGRAEEDYNEQFF
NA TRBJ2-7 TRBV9 CASSVRFEGPYEQYF
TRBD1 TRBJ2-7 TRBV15 CATSRDAETGVGWQYF
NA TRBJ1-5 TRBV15 CATAEGNQPQHF
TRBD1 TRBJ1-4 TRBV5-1 CASSRRQGRLVIRTNEKLFF
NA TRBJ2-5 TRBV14 CASSSRGTQYF
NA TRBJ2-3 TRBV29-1 CSVAKSTDTQYF
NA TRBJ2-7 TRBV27 CASSLSGRPGRYEQYF
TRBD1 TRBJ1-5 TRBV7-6 CASSASPGTGGAQPQHF
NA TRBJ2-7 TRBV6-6 CATQGPSYEQYF
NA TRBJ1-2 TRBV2 CASTPGSSGYGYTF
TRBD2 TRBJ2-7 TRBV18 CASSPLGAGGLAGDEQYF
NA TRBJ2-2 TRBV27 CASSLRRGNTGELFF
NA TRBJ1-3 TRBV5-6 CASSFLQLSSGNTIYF
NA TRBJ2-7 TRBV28 CASSLSDEQYF
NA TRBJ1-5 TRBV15 CATSRGLISNQPQHF
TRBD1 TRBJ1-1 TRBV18 CASSPLSDRASEAFF
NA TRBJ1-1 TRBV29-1 CSVERGSGNTEAFF
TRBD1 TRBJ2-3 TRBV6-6 CASTTRGRVTDTQYF
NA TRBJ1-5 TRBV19 CASTALGRSGNQPQHF
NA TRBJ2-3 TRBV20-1 CSAWDKNTQYF
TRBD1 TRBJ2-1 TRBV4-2 CASSQSGTGYNEQFF
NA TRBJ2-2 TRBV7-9 CASREGGELFF
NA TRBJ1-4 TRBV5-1 CASSLGGTATNEKLFF
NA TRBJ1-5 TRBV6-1 CASSDGQGTWNQPQHF
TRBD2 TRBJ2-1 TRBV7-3 CASSWEREGEQFF
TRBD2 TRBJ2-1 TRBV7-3 CASSLGLAAYNEQFF
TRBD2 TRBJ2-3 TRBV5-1 CASRRASGTSTDTQYF
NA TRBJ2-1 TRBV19 CASRTGRGEQFF
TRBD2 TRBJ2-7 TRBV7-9 CASSLGGGTEQYF
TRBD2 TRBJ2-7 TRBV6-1 CASSERATSGPYEQYF
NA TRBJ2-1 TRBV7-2 CASSFQGKANEQFF